This entry features one TCR beta chain sequence. Its specificity is not known. Using immunoSEQ multiplex PCR, the repertoire was profiled, and TCRdb retains in-frame clones only, with some absent. The sample contains fewer than 40,000 clones, roughly 87% of which appear only once. Germline V gives CDR1 MNHEY, CDR2 SVGAGI. Between the trimmed V and J ends, which lost 11 bases and 1 base, there was a span of 17 bases. The CDR3 has 14 amino acids. This entry comes from a study of neoadjuvant nivolumab and ipilimumab in lung cancer. Study results and caveats: Blood richness before therapy tracked richness in tumors resected after neoadjuvant therapy. TCR richness and clonality were higher in tumors than adjacent uninvolved lung. Only two of four nivolumab-treated tumors gained richness and clonality by surgery. Only a small number of samples underwent TCR sequencing.

This TCR was sampled from an adult with non-small cell lung cancer. This chain connects TRBV6-5 to TRBJ1-2; no reliable D call. The source material was peripheral blood, sampled before neoadjuvant nivolumab, alone or with ipilimumab. The CDR3 DNA follows: TGTGCCCGCCCCCGGTCATTAATTAACTATGGCTACACCTTC. This gives the protein CARPRSLINYGYTF.